The next 5 T cell receptor beta chains were all read from a single sample in a study of blood T cell repertoires in COVID-19. The assay was immunoSEQ multiplex PCR, and TCRdb's table has in-frame clones only and misses some. Of a few hundred thousand clones in the sample, 80% to 90% were seen once. Sequenced material: peripheral blood. These receptor sequences come from a woman in her forties or fifties with COVID-19, enrolled during active disease.

The V and J genes are TRBV7-2 and TRBJ2-7, with TRBD2 matching 11 bases. Germline-derived CDR1 and CDR2 are SGHTA and FQGNSA. The V segment lost 6 bases and the J segment 5 bases; nucleotides outside the gene matches: 9. There are 15 residues in the CDR3. The CDR3 loop is CASRKLAGAPHEQYF. The CDR3 DNA is TGTGCCAGCAGAAAACTAGCGGGAGCTCCCCACGAGCAGTACTTC.

The V gene is TRBV7-2, the J gene TRBJ2-7; D unresolved. There are 14 residues in the CDR3. CDR1 is SGHTA and CDR2 is FQGNSA in the germline V gene. V lost 0 bases, J lost 0 bases, and 6 bases lay in between. This chain's CDR3 is CASSLAGPSYEQYF. DNA of the CDR3: TGTGCCAGCAGCTTAGCGGGCCCCTCCTACGAGCAGTACTTC.

This sequence joins TRBV6-5 and TRBJ2-5; TRBD1 aligns across 7 bases. This CDR3 is 14 amino acids long. With 5 bases clipped from V and 7 bases from J, the junction kept 10 bases outside the gene matches. Per germline, CDR1 MNHEY and CDR2 SVGAGI. Here the CDR3 DNA reads TGTGCCAGCAGTCGACAGGGCCCCGGAGGGACCCAGTACTTC. Translation gives CASSRQGPGGTQYF.

This clone showed up just a few times. V and J are TRBV7-2 and TRBJ2-7; weak D call: TRBD1 (6 bases). The CDR3 sequence is 15 residues long. Germline V gene data show CDR1 as SGHTA and CDR2 as FQGNSA. Trimming shortened V by 0 bases and J by 4 bases, and 13 bases separated the two germline ends. CDR3 in DNA: TGTGCCAGCAGCTTAGCTGGGGGCAGCAATTACGAGCAGTACTTC. Protein product: CASSLAGGSNYEQYF.

The rearrangement links TRBV2 to TRBJ1-4, with 7 bases fitting TRBD1. Looked up from germline, CDR1 is SNHLY and CDR2 is FYNNEI. CDR3 length: 14 amino acids. The junction had 9 bases not matched to a gene; V was cut back by 7 bases and J by 7 bases. The CDR3 DNA follows: TGTGCCAGCACACTCGCGGACAGGCGTGAAAAACTGTTTTTT. It is translated as CASTLADRREKLFF.